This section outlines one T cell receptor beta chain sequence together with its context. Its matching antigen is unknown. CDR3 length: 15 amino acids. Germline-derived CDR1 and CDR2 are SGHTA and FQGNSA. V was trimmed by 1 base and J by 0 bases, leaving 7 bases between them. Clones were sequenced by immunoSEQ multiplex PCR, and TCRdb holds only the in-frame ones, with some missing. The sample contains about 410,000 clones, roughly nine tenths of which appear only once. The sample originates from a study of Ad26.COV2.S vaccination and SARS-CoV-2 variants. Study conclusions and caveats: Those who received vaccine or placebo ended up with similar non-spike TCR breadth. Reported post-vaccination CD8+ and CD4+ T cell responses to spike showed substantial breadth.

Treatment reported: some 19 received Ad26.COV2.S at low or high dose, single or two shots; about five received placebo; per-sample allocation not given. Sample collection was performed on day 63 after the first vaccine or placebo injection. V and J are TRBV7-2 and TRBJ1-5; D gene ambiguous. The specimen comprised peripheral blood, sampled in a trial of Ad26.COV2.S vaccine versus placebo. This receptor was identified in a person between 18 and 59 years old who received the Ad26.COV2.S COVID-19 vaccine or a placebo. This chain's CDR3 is CASSLDRASNQPQHF. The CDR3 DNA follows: TGTGCCAGCAGCTTAGACAGAGCTAGCAATCAGCCCCAGCATTTT.